This T cell receptor beta chain was identified during a study of blood T cell repertoires in COVID-19. The data were produced by immunoSEQ multiplex PCR, yet TCRdb's version contains in-frame clones alone and is incomplete. The repertoire holds around 97,000 clones, with around four fifths as singletons. From germline, CDR1 is SGHDN and CDR2 FVKESK. V lost 6 bases, J lost 4 bases, and 18 bases lay in between. The CDR3 spans 15 residues. Sequenced input: peripheral blood. This TCR came from a man between 65 and 85 years old with acute or convalescent COVID-19. The chain links TRBV14 to TRBJ1-1, with a weak D call TRBD1 (5 bases). CDR3 sequence (DNA): TGTGCCAGCAGTTCATACCAGGGAAGGGGCACTGAAGCTTTCTTT. Encoded protein: CASSSYQGRGTEAFF.